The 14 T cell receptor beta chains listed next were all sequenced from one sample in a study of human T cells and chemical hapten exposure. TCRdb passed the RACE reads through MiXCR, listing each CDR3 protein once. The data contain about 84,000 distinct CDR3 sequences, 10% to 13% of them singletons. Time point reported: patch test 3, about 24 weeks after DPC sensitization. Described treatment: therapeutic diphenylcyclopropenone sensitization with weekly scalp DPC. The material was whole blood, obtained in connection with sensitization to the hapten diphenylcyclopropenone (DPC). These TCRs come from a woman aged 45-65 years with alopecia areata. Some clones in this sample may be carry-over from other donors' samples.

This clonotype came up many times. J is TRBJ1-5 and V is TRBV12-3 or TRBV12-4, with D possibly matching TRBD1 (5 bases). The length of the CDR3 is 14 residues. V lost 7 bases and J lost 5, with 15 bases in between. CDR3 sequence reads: CASNGAGRDQPQHF. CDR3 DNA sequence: TGTGCCAGCAACGGGGCAGGGAGAGATCAGCCCCAGCATTTT.

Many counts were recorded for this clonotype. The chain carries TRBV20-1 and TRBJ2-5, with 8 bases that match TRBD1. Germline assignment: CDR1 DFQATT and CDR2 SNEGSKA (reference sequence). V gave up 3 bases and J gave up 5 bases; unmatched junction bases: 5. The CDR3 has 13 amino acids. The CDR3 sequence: CSARQGARETQYF. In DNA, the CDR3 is TGCAGTGCTAGGCAGGGGGCGCGGGAGACCCAGTACTTC.

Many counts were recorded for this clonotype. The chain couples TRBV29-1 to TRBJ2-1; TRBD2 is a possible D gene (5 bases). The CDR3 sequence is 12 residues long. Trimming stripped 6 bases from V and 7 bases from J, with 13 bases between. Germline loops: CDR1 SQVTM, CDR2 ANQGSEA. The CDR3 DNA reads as TGCAGCGTCGACGAACTAGGTAATGAGCAGTTCTTC. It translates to CSVDELGNEQFF.

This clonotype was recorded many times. The CDR3 spells CSVQTSGTGTQYF. DNA of the CDR3: TGCAGCGTACAAACTAGCGGGACTGGTACGCAGTATTTT. The J gene is TRBJ2-3, the V gene TRBV29-1, with 10 positions matching TRBD2. Losses at the gene ends were 6 bases for V and 8 bases for J; bases not matched to a gene: 8. This CDR3 is built from 13 residues. Per the germline V gene, CDR1 is SQVTM and CDR2 is ANQGSEA.

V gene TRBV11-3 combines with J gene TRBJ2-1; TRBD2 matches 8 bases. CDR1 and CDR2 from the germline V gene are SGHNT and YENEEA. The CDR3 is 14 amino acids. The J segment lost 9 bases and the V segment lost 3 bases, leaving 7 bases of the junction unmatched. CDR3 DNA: TGTGCCAGCAGCTTCATCAGCGGGAGAGGTGAGCAGTTCTTC. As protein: CASSFISGRGEQFF.

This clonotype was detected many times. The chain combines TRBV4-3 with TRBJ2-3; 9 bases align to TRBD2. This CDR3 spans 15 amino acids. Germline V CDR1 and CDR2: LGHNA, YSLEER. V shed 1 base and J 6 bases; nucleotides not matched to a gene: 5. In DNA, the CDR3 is TGCGCCAGCAGCCAAGCCGCTAGCGGGATTGATACGCAGTATTTT. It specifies CASSQAASGIDTQYF.

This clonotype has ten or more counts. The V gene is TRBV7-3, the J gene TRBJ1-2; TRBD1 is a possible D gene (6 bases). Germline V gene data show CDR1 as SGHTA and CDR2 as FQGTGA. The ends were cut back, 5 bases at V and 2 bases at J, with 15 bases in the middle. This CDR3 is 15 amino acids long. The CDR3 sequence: CASSPGGGWNYGYTF. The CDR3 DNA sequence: TGTGCCAGCAGCCCCGGAGGGGGTTGGAACTATGGCTACACCTTC.

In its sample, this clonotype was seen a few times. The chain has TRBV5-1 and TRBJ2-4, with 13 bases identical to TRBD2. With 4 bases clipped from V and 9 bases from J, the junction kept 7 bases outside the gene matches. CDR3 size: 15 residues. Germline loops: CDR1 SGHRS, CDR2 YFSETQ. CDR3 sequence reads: CASSRTSGSGAIQYF. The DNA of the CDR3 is TGCGCCAGCAGCCGGACTAGCGGGAGTGGGGCCATTCAGTACTTC.

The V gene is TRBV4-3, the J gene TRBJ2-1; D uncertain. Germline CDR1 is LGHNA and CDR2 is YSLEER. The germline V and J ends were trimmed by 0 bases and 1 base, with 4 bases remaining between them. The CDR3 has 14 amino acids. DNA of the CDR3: TGCGCCAGCAGCCAAGAGGGGTCCTACAATGAGCAGTTCTTC. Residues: CASSQEGSYNEQFF.

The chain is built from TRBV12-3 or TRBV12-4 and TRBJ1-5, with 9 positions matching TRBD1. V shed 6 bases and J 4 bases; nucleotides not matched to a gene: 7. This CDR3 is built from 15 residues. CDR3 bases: TGTGCCAGCAGCCTGGACAGGGGAGGGAATCAGCCCCAGCATTTT. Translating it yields CASSLDRGGNQPQHF.

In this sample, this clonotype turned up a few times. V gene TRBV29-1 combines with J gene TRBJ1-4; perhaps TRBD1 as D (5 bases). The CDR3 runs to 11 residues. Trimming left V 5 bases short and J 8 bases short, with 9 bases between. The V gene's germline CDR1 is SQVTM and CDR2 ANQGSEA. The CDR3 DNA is TGCAGCGTTCACTACAGGGAAAAACTGTTTTTT. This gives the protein CSVHYREKLFF.

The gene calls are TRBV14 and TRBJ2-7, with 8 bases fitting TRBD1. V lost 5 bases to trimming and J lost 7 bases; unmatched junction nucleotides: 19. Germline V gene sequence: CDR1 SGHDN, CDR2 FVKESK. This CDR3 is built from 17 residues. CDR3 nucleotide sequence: TGTGCCAGCAGCTCGCCCCGGGACAGGTTCTCCCTACGGGAGCAGTACTTC. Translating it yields CASSSPRDRFSLREQYF.

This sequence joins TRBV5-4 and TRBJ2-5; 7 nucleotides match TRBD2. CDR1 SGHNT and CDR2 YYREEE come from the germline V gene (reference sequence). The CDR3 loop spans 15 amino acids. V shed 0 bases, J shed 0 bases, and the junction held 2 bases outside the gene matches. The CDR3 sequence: CASSLGGRNQETQYF. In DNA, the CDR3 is TGTGCCAGCAGCTTGGGCGGGAGAAACCAAGAGACCCAGTACTTC.

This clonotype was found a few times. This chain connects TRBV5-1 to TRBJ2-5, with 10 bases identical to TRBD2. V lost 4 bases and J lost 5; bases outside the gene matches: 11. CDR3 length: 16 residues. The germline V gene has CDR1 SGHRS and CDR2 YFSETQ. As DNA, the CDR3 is TGCGCCAGCAGCATGGACAGCGGGAGGGCCTGGGAGACCCAGTACTTC. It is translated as CASSMDSGRAWETQYF.